This T cell receptor beta chain was profiled in a study of regulatory T cells in long-lasting Graves disease. Study details: Less than 3 months of antithyroid drugs had been taken by newly diagnosed Graves' patients. Broader study findings: Persistent Graves' patients possessed reduced TCR diversity relative to recently diagnosed ones. Between persistent patients, a few thousand public clonotypes were shared, exceeding the approximately 990 shared between new patients.

Arm-PCR with iRepertoire HTBI primers amplified the CDR3 regions for these TCR beta libraries. A single record per CDR3 protein comes from TCRdb applying MiXCR to the multiplex PCR reads. The sample yields roughly 500,000 distinct CDR3 sequences, approximately 13% seen once. The time point: newly diagnosed GD, antithyroid drugs for less than 3 months. After RNA was extracted from PBMCs, the TCR library was made from it. This clonotype was seen ten or more times. Its antigen is not identified. These data were also filed under a second study, of T cells in Graves' hyperthyroidism and ophthalmopathy.

Sequenced material: peripheral blood mononuclear cells (PBMCs), taken at new diagnosis, from a patient treated with antithyroid drugs. This TCR came from a man younger than 45 with Graves disease.

DNA for the CDR3: TGTGCCAGCAGTGAACAGGGGGCGAGCTATGGCTACACCTTC. The encoded protein is CASSEQGASYGYTF. The J gene is TRBJ1-2, the V gene TRBV2; 8 positions match TRBD1. The trim removed 2 bases at V and 4 bases at J, leaving 3 bases unmatched. The CDR3 has 14 amino acids. Germline-derived CDR1 and CDR2 are SNHLY and FYNNEI.